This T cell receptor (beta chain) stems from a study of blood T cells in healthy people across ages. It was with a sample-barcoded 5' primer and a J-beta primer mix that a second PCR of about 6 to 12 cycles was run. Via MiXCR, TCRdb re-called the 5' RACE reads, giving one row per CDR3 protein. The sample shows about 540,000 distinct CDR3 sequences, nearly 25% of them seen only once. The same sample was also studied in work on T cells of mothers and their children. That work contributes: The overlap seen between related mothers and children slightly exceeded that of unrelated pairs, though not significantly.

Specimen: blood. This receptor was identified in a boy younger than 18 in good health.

In DNA, the CDR3 is TGTGCCAGCAGCCCCACCCCGGGCGAGCAGTACTTC. Protein: CASSPTPGEQYF. The chain combines TRBV7-2 with TRBJ2-7; D unclear. Trimming took off 5 bases at V and 6 bases at J, with 11 bases between the two ends. Germline lookup yields CDR1 SGHTA and CDR2 FQGNSA. This CDR3 is built from 12 residues.